Following are 27 T cell receptor beta chains from one sample sequenced in a study of OX40 agonist ivuxolimab in advanced cancers. Only in-frame clones appear in the TCRdb table, and some are missing; sequencing was by immunoSEQ multiplex PCR. The sample yields about 83,000 clones, approximately 84% seen once. Sample: CD4+ or CD8+ T cells sorted from blood, taken in a trial of the OX40 agonist ivuxolimab. The origin of the receptors is an adult with an advanced solid tumor such as melanoma, head and neck, liver or kidney cancer.

The J gene is TRBJ2-1, the V gene TRBV5-1, with D possibly matching TRBD2 (6 bases). The CDR3 runs to 14 residues. Trimming left V 0 bases short and J 9 bases short, with 13 bases between. The V gene's germline CDR1 is SGHRS and CDR2 YFSETQ. CDR3 DNA sequence: TGCGCCAGCAGCTTGGGGACTAATGTTGGTGAGCAGTTCTTC. Its protein product is CASSLGTNVGEQFF.

The chain carries TRBV27 and TRBJ2-7, with D tentatively TRBD1 (5 bases). The length of the CDR3 is 15 residues. Germline values: CDR1 MNHEY, CDR2 SMNVEV (reference sequence). V lost 4 bases and J 0 bases, leaving 13 bases between the germline ends. The CDR3 loop reads CASSSGRAISYEQYF. CDR3 DNA sequence: TGTGCCAGCAGTTCGGGCAGGGCAATCTCCTACGAGCAGTACTTC.

The V call is TRBV6-1, the J call TRBJ1-6, with a tentative D call TRBD1 (5 bases). V shed 4 bases and J shed 7 bases, with 14 bases lying between them. Germline CDR1 reads MNHNS; CDR2 reads SASEGT. The CDR3 is 15 residues long. CDR3 region: CASSAGGRANSPLHF. CDR3 nucleotides: TGTGCCAGCAGTGCTGGGGGTCGGGCCAATTCACCCCTCCACTTT.

The chain joins TRBV5-1 to TRBJ2-7; D gene ambiguous. Germline values: CDR1 SGHRS, CDR2 YFSETQ. V lost 6 bases, J lost 5 bases, and 15 bases lay in between. This CDR3 is 13 amino acids long. The CDR3 DNA reads as TGCGCCAGCAAACAGACGGTCGGTAACGAGCAGTACTTC. This sequence encodes CASKQTVGNEQYF.

The gene calls are TRBV18 and TRBJ2-5; 7 nucleotides agree with TRBD2. V gave up 1 base and J gave up 4 bases; unmatched junction bases: 12. This CDR3 is 17 amino acids long. Germline CDR1 reads KGHSH; CDR2 reads LQKENI. The CDR3 here is CASSPLQRGTGGETQYF. The CDR3 bases are TGTGCCAGCTCACCACTACAGCGGGGAACGGGCGGAGAGACCCAGTACTTC.

V gene TRBV27 combines with J gene TRBJ2-1, with TRBD1 as a possible D gene (6 bases). Per germline, CDR1 MNHEY and CDR2 SMNVEV (reference sequence). Deletions cut 6 bases from V and 0 bases from J, with 15 bases between. This CDR3 has 16 residues. Written as DNA, the CDR3 is TGTGCCAGCAGCCCTCGGGACAAGAGCTCCTACAATGAGCAGTTCTTC. This gives the protein CASSPRDKSSYNEQFF.

This chain uses TRBV4-2 with TRBJ2-1, with D perhaps TRBD1 or TRBD2 (5 bases each). Germline CDR1 is LGHNA and CDR2 is YNFKEQ. V gave up 1 base and J gave up 4 bases, with 17 bases separating them. The CDR3 contains 17 residues. CDR3 loop: CASSQAGTGTYYNEQFF. CDR3 coding DNA: TGTGCCAGCAGCCAAGCCGGAACCGGGACCTATTACAATGAGCAGTTCTTC.

This clone was observed a single time. The genes are TRBV6-1 and TRBJ1-1; D remains ambiguous. There are 15 residues in the CDR3. Deletions cut 2 bases from V and 3 bases from J, with 13 bases between. Germline values: CDR1 MNHNS, CDR2 SASEGT. The CDR3 is CASSERLEGYTEAFF. The CDR3 DNA reads as TGTGCCAGCAGTGAACGGCTTGAGGGATACACTGAAGCTTTCTTT.

This chain links TRBV27 with TRBJ2-3; 9 bases align to TRBD1. Germline values: CDR1 MNHEY, CDR2 SMNVEV (reference sequence). The CDR3 runs 17 residues. After removal of 7 bases from V and 1 base from J, the junction contained 12 bases not matched to a gene. CDR3 nucleotides: TGTGCCAGCAAACCCGGGACAGGGCCTTACCGCACAGATACGCAGTATTTT. Residues: CASKPGTGPYRTDTQYF.

The genes are TRBV6-1 and TRBJ1-6, with D hard to call. V lost 3 bases and J 6 bases, leaving 9 bases between the germline ends. Per the germline V gene, CDR1 is MNHNS and CDR2 is SASEGT. The CDR3 loop spans 14 amino acids. Here the CDR3 DNA reads TGTGCCAGCAGTGAGGACCCAGTTAATTCACCCCTCCACTTT. This translates into CASSEDPVNSPLHF.

V and J are TRBV19 and TRBJ2-5; possibly TRBD2 for D (6 bases). Germline V gene data show CDR1 as LNHDA and CDR2 as SQIVND (reference sequence). V lost 3 bases and J 2 bases, leaving 16 bases between the germline ends. The CDR3 is 16 residues long. The CDR3 DNA sequence: TGTGCCAGTAGTATTCGGGCGGGAACGAAACAAGAGACCCAGTACTTC. Amino acids: CASSIRAGTKQETQYF.

The V call is TRBV6-5, the J call TRBJ2-7; the match to TRBD1 covers 7 bases. This CDR3 contains 14 residues. From germline, CDR1 is MNHEY and CDR2 SVGAGI. The V and J ends lost 6 bases and 3 bases, in that order; junction bases with no gene match: 8. CDR3: CASRSLQGFYEQYF. Written as DNA, the CDR3 is TGTGCCAGCAGGTCCCTACAGGGGTTCTACGAGCAGTACTTC.

V usage is TRBV5-4 and J usage is TRBJ2-1; D not resolved. Germline CDR1 reads SGHNT; CDR2 reads YYREEE (reference sequence). CDR3 size: 14 residues. The V end lost 1 base, the J end lost 0 bases, and 5 bases lay between the germline ends. CDR3 DNA: TGTGCCAGCAGCTTGTCGGGCTCCTACAATGAGCAGTTCTTC. Translating gives CASSLSGSYNEQFF.

J is TRBJ2-1 and V is TRBV30, with TRBD2 matching over 7 bases. The CDR3 covers 11 residues. The V gene end was trimmed by 2 bases and the J gene end by 10 bases; junction bases not matched to a gene: 2. Per germline, CDR1 GTSNPN and CDR2 SVGIG (reference sequence). For the CDR3, the DNA is TGTGCCTGGAGTCTAGCGGAAGAGCAGTTCTTC. The encoded protein is CAWSLAEEQFF.

The V and J genes are TRBV4-3 and TRBJ1-6; tentative D call: TRBD1 (5 bases). CDR1 is LGHNA and CDR2 is YSLEER in the germline V gene. The V end was cut by 4 bases, the J end by 7 bases, with 14 bases between. CDR3 length equals 15 residues. CDR3 sequence reads: CASSRQGRPNSPLHF. The CDR3 DNA is TGCGCCAGCAGCCGCCAGGGCAGACCCAATTCACCCCTCCACTTT.

Notes on this clone: The sample carries other DNA sequences with the same CDR3. The gene calls are TRBV6-5 and TRBJ2-7, with D perhaps TRBD2 (6 bases). The CDR3 has 15 amino acids. The germline V gene has CDR1 MNHEY and CDR2 SVGAGI. V dropped 3 bases and J dropped 0 bases, with 12 bases sitting between them. DNA of the CDR3: TGTGCCAGCAGTTATAGCCCCGGGAGCTCCTACGAGCAGTACTTC. Translating gives CASSYSPGSSYEQYF.

The chain couples TRBV6-5 to TRBJ1-4; no definite D call. The CDR3 totals 15 residues. The germline V and J ends were trimmed by 6 bases and 9 bases, with 20 bases remaining between them. Germline V gene data show CDR1 as MNHEY and CDR2 as SVGAGI. The chain's CDR3 is CASSRTAGSDKKLFF. CDR3 coding DNA: TGTGCCAGCAGCCGCACAGCGGGAAGTGACAAAAAACTGTTTTTT.

This chain links TRBV6-6 with TRBJ2-1; D not resolved. The CDR3 has 15 amino acids. CDR1 MNHNY and CDR2 SVGAGI come from the germline V gene (reference sequence). V dropped 2 bases and J dropped 0 bases, with 8 bases sitting between them. DNA for the CDR3: TGTGCCAGCAGTTACAGGCAAAGCTCCTACAATGAGCAGTTCTTC. Amino acids: CASSYRQSSYNEQFF.

The chain recombines TRBV18 with TRBJ1-6; D unclear. Germline CDR1 is KGHSH and CDR2 is LQKENI. The CDR3 length is 12 residues. V lost 3 bases, J lost 7 bases, and 4 bases lay in between. This CDR3 is CASSPSNSPLHF. The CDR3 coding sequence is TGTGCCAGCTCACCCTCAAATTCACCCCTCCACTTT.

This clone was recorded only once. The rearrangement uses TRBV6-5 and TRBJ1-4; D is perhaps TRBD1 (5 bases). CDR1 MNHEY and CDR2 SVGAGI come from the germline V gene. The germline V and J ends were trimmed by 5 bases and 4 bases, with 11 bases remaining between them. The CDR3 is made up of 14 amino acids. For the CDR3, the DNA is TGTGCCAGCAGTACCCCAGGGTATAATGAAAAACTGTTTTTT. This sequence encodes CASSTPGYNEKLFF.

The chain has TRBV6-1 and TRBJ1-3; D is possibly TRBD1 (5 bases). The germline V and J ends were trimmed by 6 bases and 3 bases, with 12 bases remaining between them. CDR1 is MNHNS and CDR2 is SASEGT in the germline V gene. This CDR3 region has 14 residues. The CDR3 loop reads CASRERGSGNTIYF. The CDR3 DNA follows: TGTGCCAGCAGGGAAAGGGGAAGTGGAAACACCATATATTTT.

The chain uses TRBV5-4 and TRBJ2-1; 7 bases are a match to TRBD2. Germline trimming cut 7 bases from V and 8 bases from J; bases unmatched to any gene: 15. This CDR3 spans 15 amino acids. CDR1 is SGHNT and CDR2 is YYREEE in the germline V gene (reference sequence). The CDR3, as DNA: TGTGCCAGCTCGGGGGGACTCCGTGTTACTGATGAGCAGTTCTTC. This encodes CASSGGLRVTDEQFF.

The rearrangement links TRBV5-1 to TRBJ2-7; D is unresolved. CDR3 length equals 15 residues. V dropped 4 bases and J dropped 3 bases, with 17 bases sitting between them. The germline V gene encodes CDR1 SGHRS and CDR2 YFSETQ. In DNA form, the CDR3 reads TGCGCCAGCAGCCCGTCTCCGGCGGTCGGCTACGAGCAGTACTTC. It encodes CASSPSPAVGYEQYF. The variable domain in full, with the rest retrieved from reference TRBV5-1 and TRBJ2-7, is KAGVTQTPRYLIKTRGQQVTLSCSPISGHRSVSWYQQTPGQGLQFLFEYFSETQRNKGNFPGRFSGRQFSNSRSEMNVSTLELGDSALYLCASSPSPAVGYEQYFGPGTRLTVT.

The chain employs TRBV11-3 and TRBJ2-5; no reliable D call. With 6 bases removed from V and 3 bases from J, the gap between germline ends came to 14 bases. The CDR3 covers 14 residues. Looked up from germline, CDR1 is SGHNT and CDR2 is YENEEA. The CDR3 nucleotides read TGTGCCAGCAGTCCGACGGGTTTGGAAGAGACCCAGTACTTC. This encodes CASSPTGLEETQYF. The complete variable domain, with remaining parts taken from reference TRBV11-3 and TRBJ2-5, reads EAGVVQSPRYKIIEKKQPVAFWCNPISGHNTLYWYLQNLGQGPELLIRYENEEAVDDSQLPKDRFSAERLKGVDSTLKIQPAELGDSAVYLCASSPTGLEETQYFGPGTRLLVL.

This clone was counted between two and nine times. This chain joins TRBV9 and TRBJ2-1; 9 bases are a match to TRBD1. This CDR3 has 17 residues. CDR1 SGDLS and CDR2 YYNGEE come from the germline V gene. Trimming at V came to 0 bases and at J to 0 bases, leaving 4 bases not matched to a gene. The CDR3 loop reads CASSVADRGTSYNEQFF. The CDR3 bases are TGTGCCAGCAGCGTAGCGGACAGGGGTACCTCCTACAATGAGCAGTTCTTC. Combining the CDR3 with reference TRBV9 and TRBJ2-1 gives the whole variable domain DSGVTQTPKHLITATGQRVTLRCSPRSGDLSVYWYQQSLDQGLQFLIQYYNGEERAKGNILERFSAQQFPDLHSELNLSSLELGDSALYFCASSVADRGTSYNEQFFGPGTRLTVL.

J is TRBJ2-3 and V is TRBV4-3; 8 nucleotides match TRBD2. This CDR3 is built from 15 residues. After removal of 0 bases from V and 6 bases from J, the junction contained 5 bases not matched to a gene. The V gene's germline CDR1 is LGHNA and CDR2 YSLEER. The CDR3 region has the DNA TGCGCCAGCAGCCAAGATCGGGGGGGCGGCGATACGCAGTATTTT. This encodes CASSQDRGGGDTQYF.

This clone was recorded once. The genes are TRBV4-2 and TRBJ2-7; TRBD2 agrees at 12 bases. V was pared by 4 bases and J by 0 bases, with 1 base of the junction left unmatched. Germline values: CDR1 LGHNA, CDR2 YNFKEQ. The CDR3 runs to 15 residues. CDR3 protein: CASSPGLAGSYEQYF. In DNA form, the CDR3 reads TGTGCCAGCAGCCCGGGACTAGCGGGCTCCTACGAGCAGTACTTC.